What follows are 19 T cell receptor beta chains derived from one specimen sequenced in a study of type 1 regulatory T cells. From the reads, TCRdb called clonotypes with MiXCR, one entry per CDR3 protein. In the table there are about 97,000 distinct CDR3 sequences, roughly a third of which are singletons. The specimen was CD4+ T cells, either the whole sample or a sorted fraction (not recorded which). The receptors derive from a human donor in good health.

V is TRBV5-1 and J is TRBJ1-1; D unclear. CDR1 is SGHRS and CDR2 is YFSETQ in the germline V gene. Trimming pared 5 bases from V and 1 base from J, leaving 9 bases between. The CDR3 contains 13 residues. The CDR3 spells CASRRSGNTEAFF. In nucleotides, the CDR3 is TGCGCCAGCAGACGGTCGGGGAACACTGAAGCTTTCTTT.

The chain recombines TRBV25-1 with TRBJ2-5, with 7 positions matching TRBD1. Germline lookup yields CDR1 MGHDK and CDR2 SYGVNS. The CDR3 contains 16 residues. Trimming at V came to 1 base and at J to 3 bases, leaving 8 bases not matched to a gene. The CDR3 loop is CASSELGRGTEETQYF. In DNA, the CDR3 is TGTGCCAGCAGTGAATTGGGCAGGGGGACGGAAGAGACCCAGTACTTC.

V usage is TRBV30 and J usage is TRBJ1-5; 8 bases are a match to TRBD1. The V segment lost 1 base and the J segment 4 bases; nucleotides outside the gene matches: 3. Per the germline V gene, CDR1 is GTSNPN and CDR2 is SVGIG (reference sequence). The CDR3 sequence is 14 residues long. For the CDR3, the DNA is TGTGCCTGGAGTGGAAACAGGGGGAATCAGCCCCAGCATTTT. As protein: CAWSGNRGNQPQHF.

The rearrangement uses TRBV5-1 and TRBJ1-3; a weak D match, TRBD1 (5 bases). The V and J ends lost 0 bases and 7 bases respectively, with 17 bases between them. The CDR3 is 16 amino acids. Germline V gene lookup returns CDR1 SGHRS and CDR2 YFSETQ. The CDR3 sequence: CASSLAGGSIGNTIYF. CDR3 nucleotide sequence: TGCGCCAGCAGCTTGGCCGGGGGATCTATAGGCAACACCATATATTTT. Full variable domain (remainder filled in from reference TRBV5-1 and TRBJ1-3): KAGVTQTPRYLIKTRGQQVTLSCSPISGHRSVSWYQQTPGQGLQFLFEYFSETQRNKGNFPGRFSGRQFSNSRSEMNVSTLELGDSALYLCASSLAGGSIGNTIYFGEGSWLTVV.

The V call is TRBV6-5, the J call TRBJ2-2, with 9 positions matching TRBD2. This CDR3 contains 15 residues. After removal of 7 bases from V and 3 bases from J, the junction contained 6 bases not matched to a gene. Germline V gene data show CDR1 as MNHEY and CDR2 as SVGAGI. The CDR3 nucleotides read TGTGCCAGCAAGGCGGGAGGGCCCCACACCGGGGAGCTGTTTTTT. Amino acid sequence: CASKAGGPHTGELFF.

The gene calls are TRBV2 and TRBJ2-1; D gene unclear. This CDR3 spans 14 amino acids. V lost 7 bases and J lost 2, with 12 bases in between. Germline V CDR1 and CDR2: SNHLY, FYNNEI. The CDR3 here is CASTIESPYNEQFF. CDR3 DNA: TGTGCCAGCACTATAGAGTCCCCCTACAATGAGCAGTTCTTC.

As concerns this clonotype: Its ends do not fully match the called genes, so a read error is possible. The V gene is TRBV12-3 or TRBV12-4, the J gene TRBJ2-2, with 7 nucleotides matching TRBD2. The CDR3 consists of 13 residues. CDR3 DNA sequence: TGTGCCATTAGCGGGCTAAACACTGGGGAGCTGTTTTTT. Translated: CAISGLNTGELFF.

This clonotype occurred a few times. This rearrangement joins TRBV5-3 to TRBJ1-5, with a tentative D call TRBD1 (5 bases). TRBV5-3 is classed as an ORF, of uncertain function. Between the trimmed V and J ends, which lost 3 bases and 4 bases, there was a span of 11 bases. CDR3 size: 14 residues. The CDR3 loop is CARSSQGENQPQHF. The CDR3 DNA follows: TGTGCCAGAAGCTCGCAGGGCGAGAATCAGCCCCAGCATTTT.

The CDR3 DNA reads TGTGCCAGCAGTTTCCCAGGCGTGGGGAGTGGTTCCTACAATGAGCAGTTCTTC. Its translation is CASSFPGVGSGSYNEQFF. The chain combines TRBV27 with TRBJ2-1; weak D call: TRBD2 (5 bases). CDR1 is MNHEY, CDR2 SMNVEV, per germline (reference sequence). The CDR3 has 18 residues. Trimming removed 3 bases at V and 1 base at J, with 19 bases between.

As for this clonotype: The junction shows a germline mismatch at one end, possibly a read error. CDR3 coding DNA: TGTGTCAGCAGCTGGGAGGATGAGCAGTTCTTC. It yields the protein CVSSWEDEQFF. The rearrangement links TRBV7-2 to TRBJ2-1; D perhaps matches TRBD2 (6 bases). Per germline, CDR1 SGHTA and CDR2 FQGNSA. CDR3 length: 11 amino acids.

This clonotype was observed a few times. CDR3 sequence: CASSRPGQGRETQYF. As DNA, the CDR3 is TGTGCCAGCAGCCGACCGGGGCAGGGACGAGAGACCCAGTACTTC. This chain links TRBV6-2 or TRBV6-3 with TRBJ2-5; the D call may be TRBD1 or TRBD2 (5 bases each). Trimming pared 6 bases from V and 4 bases from J, leaving 18 bases between. Germline-derived CDR1 and CDR2 are MNHEY and SVGEGT. This CDR3 spans 15 amino acids.

As concerns this clonotype: A read error is likely, as this CDR3 ends without the conserved phenylalanine or tryptophan. The genes are TRBV30 and TRBJ1-3; 8 bases fit TRBD1. Germline CDR1 is GTSNPN and CDR2 is SVGIG (reference sequence). V lost 0 bases, J lost 1 base, and 8 bases stayed unmatched. This CDR3 is built from 17 residues. DNA for the CDR3: TGTGCCTGGAGTGTAACCGGACAGGGATTTTCTGGAAACACCATATATCTT. It specifies CAWSVTGQGFSGNTIYL.

The chain recombines TRBV12-3 or TRBV12-4 with TRBJ2-1; TRBD1 matches 7 bases. The CDR3 is 15 amino acids. Trimming at V came to 5 bases and at J to 3 bases, leaving 7 bases not matched to a gene. CDR3 protein: CASSARTGNYNEQFF. In nucleotides, the CDR3 is TGTGCCAGCAGTGCCCGGACAGGAAACTACAATGAGCAGTTCTTC.

The CDR3 DNA sequence: TGTGCCAGCAGCCCCTCTGGGGCCAACGTCCTGACTTTC. Encoded protein: CASSPSGANVLTF. V usage is TRBV3-1 and J usage is TRBJ2-6; no clear D. Germline loops: CDR1 LGHDT, CDR2 YNNKEL (reference sequence). The CDR3 length is 13 residues. V was pared by 4 bases and J by 0 bases, with 1 base between.

The chain couples TRBV30 to TRBJ2-1; TRBD2 agrees at 7 bases. The trim removed 1 base at V and 4 bases at J, leaving 16 bases unmatched. The CDR3 runs 18 residues. Per germline, CDR1 GTSNPN and CDR2 SVGIG (reference sequence). This chain's CDR3 is CAWSGTLVSAGAYNEQFF. CDR3 sequence (DNA): TGTGCCTGGAGTGGCACCCTAGTGAGTGCGGGAGCTTACAATGAGCAGTTCTTC.

This clonotype was seen more than once but under ten times. The CDR3 DNA sequence: TGCAGCGTTGGGGGGGTCTCAAGAGAGCAGTACTTC. This gives the protein CSVGGVSREQYF. The chain links TRBV29-1 to TRBJ2-7, with D perhaps TRBD2 (6 bases). The CDR3 has 12 residues. Per germline, CDR1 SQVTM and CDR2 ANQGSEA. V dropped 4 bases and J dropped 7 bases, with 14 bases sitting between them.

The chain recombines TRBV2 with TRBJ2-1, with a weak D call TRBD2 (5 bases). Germline V gives CDR1 SNHLY, CDR2 FYNNEI. The CDR3 consists of 15 residues. V was cut by 7 bases and J by 6 bases, with 19 bases left in between. CDR3 nucleotides: TGTGCCAGCACCCCCCGAGGGCGCAGCGGCAATGAGCAGTTCTTC. As protein: CASTPRGRSGNEQFF.

The V call is TRBV19, the J call TRBJ1-2, with D perhaps TRBD1 (5 bases). Germline CDR1 reads LNHDA; CDR2 reads SQIVND (reference sequence). The length of the CDR3 is 14 residues. The V end lost 6 bases, the J end lost 6 bases, and 17 bases lay between the germline ends. The CDR3 coding sequence is TGTGCCAGTAGAAGCATGCGTCAGGGCGATGGCTACACCTTC. Translated, it gives CASRSMRQGDGYTF.

The chain combines TRBV28 with TRBJ2-1; TRBD2 matches at 8 bases. Germline V gene data show CDR1 as MDHEN and CDR2 as SYDVKM. CDR3 length equals 11 residues. V lost 8 bases to trimming and J lost 14 bases; unmatched junction nucleotides: 8. The CDR3 protein is CASLSGGAEFF. CDR3 DNA sequence: TGTGCCAGCTTGTCGGGGGGGGCTGAGTTCTTC.